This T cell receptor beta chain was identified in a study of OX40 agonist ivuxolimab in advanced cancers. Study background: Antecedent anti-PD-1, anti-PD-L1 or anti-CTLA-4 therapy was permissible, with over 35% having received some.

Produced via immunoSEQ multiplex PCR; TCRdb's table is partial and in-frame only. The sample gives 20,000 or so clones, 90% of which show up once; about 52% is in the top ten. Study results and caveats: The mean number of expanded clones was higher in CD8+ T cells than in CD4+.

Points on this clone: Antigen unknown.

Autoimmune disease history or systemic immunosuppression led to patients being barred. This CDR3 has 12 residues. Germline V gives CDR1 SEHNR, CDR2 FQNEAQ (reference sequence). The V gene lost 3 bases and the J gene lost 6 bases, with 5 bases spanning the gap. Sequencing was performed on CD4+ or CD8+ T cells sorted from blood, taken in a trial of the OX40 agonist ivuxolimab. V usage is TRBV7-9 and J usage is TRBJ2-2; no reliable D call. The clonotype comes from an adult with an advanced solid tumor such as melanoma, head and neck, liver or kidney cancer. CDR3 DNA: TGTGCCAGCAGCTTTTCTTCCGGGGAGCTGTTTTTT. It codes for CASSFSSGELFF. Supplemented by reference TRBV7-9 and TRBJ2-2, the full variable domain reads DTGVSQNPRHKITKRGQNVTFRCDPISEHNRLYWYRQTLGQGPEFLTYFQNEAQLEKSRLLSDRFSAERPKGSFSTLEIQRTEQGDSAMYLCASSFSSGELFFGEGSRLTVL.